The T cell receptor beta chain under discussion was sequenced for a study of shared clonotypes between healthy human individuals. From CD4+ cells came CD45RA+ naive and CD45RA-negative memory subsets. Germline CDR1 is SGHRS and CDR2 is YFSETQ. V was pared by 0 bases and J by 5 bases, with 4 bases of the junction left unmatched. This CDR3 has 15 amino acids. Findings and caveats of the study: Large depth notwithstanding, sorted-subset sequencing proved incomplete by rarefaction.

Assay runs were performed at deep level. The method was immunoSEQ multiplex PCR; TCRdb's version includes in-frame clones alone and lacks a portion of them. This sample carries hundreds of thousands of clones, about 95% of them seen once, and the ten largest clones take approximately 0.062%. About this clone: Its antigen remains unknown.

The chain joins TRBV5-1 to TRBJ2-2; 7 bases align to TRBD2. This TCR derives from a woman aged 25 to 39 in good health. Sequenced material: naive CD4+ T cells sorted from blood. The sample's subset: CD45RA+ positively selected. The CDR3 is CASSLASGRTGELFF. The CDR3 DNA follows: TGCGCCAGCAGCTTGGCCTCCGGGAGGACCGGGGAGCTGTTTTTT.